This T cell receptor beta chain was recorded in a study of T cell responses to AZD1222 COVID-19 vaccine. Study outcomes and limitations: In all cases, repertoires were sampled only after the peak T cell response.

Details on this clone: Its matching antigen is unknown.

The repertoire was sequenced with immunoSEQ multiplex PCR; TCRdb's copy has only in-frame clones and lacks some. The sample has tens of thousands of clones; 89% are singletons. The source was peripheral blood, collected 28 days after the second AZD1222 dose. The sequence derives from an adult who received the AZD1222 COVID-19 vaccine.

The CDR3 spells CASSTGTGIDYGYTF. CDR3 DNA sequence: TGTGCCAGCAGCACCGGGACAGGGATTGACTATGGCTACACCTTC. The gene calls are TRBV28 and TRBJ1-2; TRBD1 agrees at 9 bases. This CDR3 is 15 amino acids long. J gave up 3 bases and V 6 bases, and 8 bases lay outside the gene matches. CDR1 is MDHEN and CDR2 is SYDVKM in the germline V gene.